This T cell receptor beta chain was obtained from a study of beta chain features in type 1 diabetes. Whole-study context: Sorted cells numbering roughly 100,000,000 were examined across all samples. General study results and limits: Across all four CD4+ subsets, people with type 1 diabetes showed modestly shorter TCRB CDR3s. Individuals with type 1 diabetes displayed fewer insertions and more deletions at VDJ junctions. Within the patient group, naive, central memory and Treg TCRB repertoires appeared more similar to each other than within healthy donors.

Notes on this clone: What it binds is not known.

One heparinised draw, averaging approximately 120 mL, was taken per donor. Expressed TCRB transcripts were sequenced after all isolated RNA was converted to cDNA. TCRdb's table, derived via immunoSEQ multiplex PCR, lists solely in-frame clones and lacks some. The profile shows about 650,000 clones, roughly 12% of them singletons. V was pared by 6 bases and J by 1 base, with 13 bases between. Germline V gene lookup returns CDR1 MNHEY and CDR2 SVGAGI. This CDR3 region has 15 residues. The gene calls are TRBV6-5 and TRBJ2-1; maybe TRBD1 (6 bases). Sample: naive CD4+ T cells from blood. This receptor was taken from a man aged 30 to 39 with type 1 diabetes. The CDR3 protein is CASSQDSASYNEQFF. The CDR3 DNA sequence: TGTGCCAGCAGCCAGGACAGTGCGTCCTACAATGAGCAGTTCTTC.